The text below deals with one T cell receptor beta chain. Losses at the gene ends were 6 bases for V and 1 base for J; bases not matched to a gene: 0. The CDR3 has 14 residues. Germline values: CDR1 SGDLS, CDR2 YYNGEE. Assay: immunoSEQ multiplex PCR; the TCRdb copy retains only in-frame clones and omits some. The sample comprises 130,000 or so clones, roughly 93% of which are singletons, and around 7% rests with the top ten. The data belong to a study of T cell responses to AZD1222 COVID-19 vaccine. The TCR originated in an adult in good health. Sequences were derived from peripheral blood, sampled on day 0 of AZD1222 vaccination. The V gene is TRBV9, the J gene TRBJ2-6; 8 bases are shared with TRBD1. CDR3 region: CASNRGSGANVLTF. DNA of the CDR3: TGTGCCAGCAACAGGGGGTCTGGGGCCAACGTCCTGACTTTC.